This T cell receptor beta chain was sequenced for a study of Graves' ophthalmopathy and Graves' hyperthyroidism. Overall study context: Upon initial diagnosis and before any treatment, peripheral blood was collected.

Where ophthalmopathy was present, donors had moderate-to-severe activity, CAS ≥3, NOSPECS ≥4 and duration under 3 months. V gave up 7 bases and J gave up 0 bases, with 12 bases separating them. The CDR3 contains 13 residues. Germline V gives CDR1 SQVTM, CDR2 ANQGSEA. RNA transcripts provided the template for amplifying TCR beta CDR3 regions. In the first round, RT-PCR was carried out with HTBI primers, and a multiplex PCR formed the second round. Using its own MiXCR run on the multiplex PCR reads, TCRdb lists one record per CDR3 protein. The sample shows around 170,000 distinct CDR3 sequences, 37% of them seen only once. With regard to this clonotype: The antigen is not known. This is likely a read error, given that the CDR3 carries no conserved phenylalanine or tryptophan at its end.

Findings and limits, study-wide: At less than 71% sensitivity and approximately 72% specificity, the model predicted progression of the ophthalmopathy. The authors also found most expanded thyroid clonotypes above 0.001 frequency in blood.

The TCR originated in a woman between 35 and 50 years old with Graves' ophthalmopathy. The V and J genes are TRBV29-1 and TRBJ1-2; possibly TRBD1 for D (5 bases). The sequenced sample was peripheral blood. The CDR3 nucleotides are TGCAGCGCTAGACAGCCAGCTAACTATGGCTACACCTCC. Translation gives CSARQPANYGYTS.